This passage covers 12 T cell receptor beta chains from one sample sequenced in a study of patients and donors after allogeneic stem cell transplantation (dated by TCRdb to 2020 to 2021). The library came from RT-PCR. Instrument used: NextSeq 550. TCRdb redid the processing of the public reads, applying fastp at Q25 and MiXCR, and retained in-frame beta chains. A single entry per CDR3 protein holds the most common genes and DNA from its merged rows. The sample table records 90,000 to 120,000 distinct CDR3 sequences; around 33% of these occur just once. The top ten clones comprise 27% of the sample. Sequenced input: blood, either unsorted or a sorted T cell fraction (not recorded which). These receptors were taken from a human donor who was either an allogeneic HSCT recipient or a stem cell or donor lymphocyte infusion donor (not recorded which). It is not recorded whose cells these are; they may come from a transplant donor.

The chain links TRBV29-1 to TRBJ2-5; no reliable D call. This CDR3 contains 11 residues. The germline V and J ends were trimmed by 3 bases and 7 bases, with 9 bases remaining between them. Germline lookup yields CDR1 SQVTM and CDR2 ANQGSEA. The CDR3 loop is CSVDRSGTQYF. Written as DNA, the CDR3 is TGCAGCGTTGACCGATCCGGGACCCAGTACTTC.

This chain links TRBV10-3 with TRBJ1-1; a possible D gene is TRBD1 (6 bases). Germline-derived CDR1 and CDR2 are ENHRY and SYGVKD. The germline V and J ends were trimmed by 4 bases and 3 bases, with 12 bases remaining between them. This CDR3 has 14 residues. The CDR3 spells CAISARGSDTEAFF. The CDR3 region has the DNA TGTGCCATCAGTGCCAGGGGATCGGACACTGAAGCTTTCTTT.

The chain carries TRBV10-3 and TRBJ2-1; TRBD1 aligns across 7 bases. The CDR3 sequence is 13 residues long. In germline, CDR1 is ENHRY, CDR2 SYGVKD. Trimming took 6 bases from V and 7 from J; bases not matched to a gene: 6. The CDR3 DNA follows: TGTGCCATCAGACCGCAACAGGGGAATGAGCAGTTCTTC. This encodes CAIRPQQGNEQFF.

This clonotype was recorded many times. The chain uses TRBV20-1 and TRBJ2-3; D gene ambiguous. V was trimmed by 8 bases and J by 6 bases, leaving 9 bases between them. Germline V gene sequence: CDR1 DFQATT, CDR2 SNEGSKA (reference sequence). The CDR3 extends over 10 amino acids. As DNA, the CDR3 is TGCAGTTCCCACTTGGATACGCAGTATTTT. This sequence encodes CSSHLDTQYF.

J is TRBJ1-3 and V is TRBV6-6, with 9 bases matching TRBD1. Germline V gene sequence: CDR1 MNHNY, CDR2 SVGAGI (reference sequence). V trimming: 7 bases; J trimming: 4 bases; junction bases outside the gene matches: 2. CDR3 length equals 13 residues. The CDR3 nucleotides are TGTGCCAGCAAGACAGGGGGAGGAAACACCATATATTTT. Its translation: CASKTGGGNTIYF.

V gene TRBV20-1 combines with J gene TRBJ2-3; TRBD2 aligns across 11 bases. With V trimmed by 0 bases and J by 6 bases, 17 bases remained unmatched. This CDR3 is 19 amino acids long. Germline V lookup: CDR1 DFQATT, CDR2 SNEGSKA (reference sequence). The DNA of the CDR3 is TGCAGTGCTAGAGAGTACCCTGGTCCCCTAGCGGGAGGAGGCGATACGCAGTATTTT. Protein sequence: CSAREYPGPLAGGGDTQYF.

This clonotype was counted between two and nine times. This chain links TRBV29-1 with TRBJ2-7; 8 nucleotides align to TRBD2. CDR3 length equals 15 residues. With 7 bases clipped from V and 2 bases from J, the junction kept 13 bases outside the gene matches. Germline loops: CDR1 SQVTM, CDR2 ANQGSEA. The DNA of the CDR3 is TGCAGCGCCGTTCCGGGACTAGGAGAACCCTACGAGCAGTACTTC. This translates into CSAVPGLGEPYEQYF.

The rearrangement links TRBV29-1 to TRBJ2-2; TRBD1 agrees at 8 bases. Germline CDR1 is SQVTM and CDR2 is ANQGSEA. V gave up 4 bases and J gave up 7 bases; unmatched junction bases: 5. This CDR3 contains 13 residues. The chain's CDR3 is CSVGTGSFGELFF. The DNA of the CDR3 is TGCAGCGTTGGGACAGGGTCTTTCGGGGAGCTGTTTTTT.

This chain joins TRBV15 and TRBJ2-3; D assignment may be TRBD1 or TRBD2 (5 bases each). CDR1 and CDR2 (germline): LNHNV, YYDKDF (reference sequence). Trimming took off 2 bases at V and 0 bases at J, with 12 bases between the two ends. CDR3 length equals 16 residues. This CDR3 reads CATSRTTGPSTDTQYF. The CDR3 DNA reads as TGTGCCACCAGCAGAACAACGGGACCGAGCACAGATACGCAGTATTTT.

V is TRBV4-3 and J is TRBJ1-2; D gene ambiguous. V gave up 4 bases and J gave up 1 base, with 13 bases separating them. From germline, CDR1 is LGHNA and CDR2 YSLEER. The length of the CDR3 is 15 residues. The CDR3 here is CASSPGPILNYGYTF. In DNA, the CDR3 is TGCGCCAGCAGCCCCGGGCCCATCCTTAACTATGGCTACACCTTC.

For the CDR3, the DNA is TGCGCCAGCAGTGAGGGTCGGGAGGCGAACACCGGGGAGCTGTTTTTT. This codes for CASSEGREANTGELFF. The gene calls are TRBV10-1 and TRBJ2-2; 7 bases fit TRBD2. J gave up 0 bases and V 2 bases, and 3 bases lay outside the gene matches. Germline CDR1 reads WNHNN; CDR2 reads SYGVQD (reference sequence). The CDR3 spans 16 residues.

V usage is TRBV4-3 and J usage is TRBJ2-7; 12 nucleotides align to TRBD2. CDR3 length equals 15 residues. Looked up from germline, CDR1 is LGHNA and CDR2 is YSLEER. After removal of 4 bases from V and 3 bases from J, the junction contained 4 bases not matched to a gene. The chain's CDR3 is CASSPRGLAGYEQYF. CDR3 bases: TGCGCCAGCAGCCCCAGGGGACTAGCGGGCTACGAGCAGTACTTC.